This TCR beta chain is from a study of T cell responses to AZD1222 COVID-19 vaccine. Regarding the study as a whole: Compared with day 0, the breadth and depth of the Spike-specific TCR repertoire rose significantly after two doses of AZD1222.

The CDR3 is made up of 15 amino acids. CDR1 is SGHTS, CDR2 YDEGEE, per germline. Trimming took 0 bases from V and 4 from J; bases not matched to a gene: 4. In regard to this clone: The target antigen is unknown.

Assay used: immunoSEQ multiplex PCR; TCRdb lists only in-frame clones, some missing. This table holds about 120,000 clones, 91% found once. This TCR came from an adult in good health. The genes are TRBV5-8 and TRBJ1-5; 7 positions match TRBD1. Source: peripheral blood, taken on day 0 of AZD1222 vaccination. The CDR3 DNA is TGTGCCAGCAGCTTGGAACAGGGGTTGAATCAGCCCCAGCATTTT. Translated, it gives CASSLEQGLNQPQHF.